These T cell receptor beta chains were read from a single sample in a study of cytomegalovirus exposure and HLA in healthy donors. Data came from immunoSEQ multiplex PCR; TCRdb stores just in-frame clones and leaves some out. The sample records 150,000 to 200,000 clones, 60% to 80% being singletons. The sample consisted of PBMCs. Receptors were obtained from a man aged 18 to 29 in good health and CMV-seropositive. Each CDR3 is given without its conserved first and last residue. A D gene is named only where the DNA matches it firmly.

v_call: TRBV6-4
d_call: .
cdr3_aa: ASRDDKVKTSNQPQH

v_call: TRBV5-1
d_call: TRBD2
cdr3_aa: ASSLGAGGLTDTQY

v_call: TRBV13
d_call: .
cdr3_aa: ASRRSGTDTQY

v_call: TRBV6-1
d_call: .
cdr3_aa: ASSDPGVGGYT

v_call: TRBV2
d_call: TRBD1
cdr3_aa: ASRLINRGGELF

v_call: TRBV13
d_call: TRBD1
cdr3_aa: ASSLAGTGISPLH

v_call: TRBV27
d_call: TRBD1
cdr3_aa: ASSFRDRVNTEAF

v_call: TRBV10-3
d_call: .
cdr3_aa: AISEVTSAGKLF

v_call: TRBV10-3
d_call: TRBD1
cdr3_aa: AIRDRGNTEAF

v_call: TRBV29-1
d_call: .
cdr3_aa: SVDRTGELF

v_call: TRBV10-1
d_call: .
cdr3_aa: ASRPDGRGELF

v_call: TRBV2
d_call: TRBD1
cdr3_aa: ASRPGTGDQPQH

v_call: TRBV4-1
d_call: TRBD2
cdr3_aa: ASSHPSGRGAKNIQY

v_call: TRBV6-6
d_call: .
cdr3_aa: ASRLTLGQTGELF

v_call: TRBV29-1
d_call: TRBD1
cdr3_aa: SVLQGPGLGSEAF

v_call: TRBV5-1
d_call: .
cdr3_aa: ASSPTSGGRLTEAF

v_call: TRBV29-1
d_call: TRBD1
cdr3_aa: SVDPGQGRTDTQY

v_call: TRBV11-3
d_call: TRBD1
cdr3_aa: ASSFRGHGELF

v_call: TRBV5-5
d_call: .
cdr3_aa: ASSLTLRGTSTDTQY

v_call: TRBV30
d_call: .
cdr3_aa: AWKDSYTGELF

v_call: TRBV11-3
d_call: TRBD2
cdr3_aa: ASSARTSGIYNEQF

v_call: TRBV5-6
d_call: .
cdr3_aa: ASSLANLNTEAF

v_call: TRBV19
d_call: .
cdr3_aa: ASSIQSGGVPSTDTQY

v_call: TRBV30
d_call: .
cdr3_aa: AWSLDRRNSPLH

v_call: TRBV19
d_call: .
cdr3_aa: ASSPGLEDTQY

v_call: TRBV7-9
d_call: TRBD1
cdr3_aa: ASSTSSQGGGEKLF

v_call: TRBV30
d_call: .
cdr3_aa: AWSVIAREQF

v_call: TRBV4-1
d_call: .
cdr3_aa: ASSQDVGASYNEQF

v_call: TRBV28
d_call: TRBD1
cdr3_aa: ASSATEYRGSNEKLF

v_call: TRBV2
d_call: .
cdr3_aa: ASRVPGSNQPQH

v_call: TRBV7-8
d_call: TRBD1
cdr3_aa: ASSLAGQGASEAF

v_call: TRBV29-1
d_call: .
cdr3_aa: SVEPGQNTEAF

v_call: TRBV5-1
d_call: .
cdr3_aa: ASSYVASTGANVLT

v_call: TRBV7-9
d_call: TRBD2
cdr3_aa: ASSLAGASYNEQF

v_call: TRBV7-9
d_call: .
cdr3_aa: ASSLAEGQRRWGNTIY

v_call: TRBV19
d_call: .
cdr3_aa: ASSIEGQPYGYT

v_call: TRBV19
d_call: TRBD1
cdr3_aa: ASGTGANYGYT

v_call: TRBV4-2
d_call: .
cdr3_aa: ASSQGGAGVQY

v_call: TRBV11-1
d_call: TRBD1
cdr3_aa: ASSSGTAIYNEQF

v_call: TRBV5-4
d_call: TRBD1
cdr3_aa: ASRVGDRAGYT

v_call: TRBV6-5
d_call: TRBD1
cdr3_aa: ASSAGTAGNTIY

v_call: TRBV7-9
d_call: TRBD1
cdr3_aa: ASSLLGTGGDSPLH

v_call: TRBV30
d_call: .
cdr3_aa: AWGDLGELF

v_call: TRBV7-2
d_call: .
cdr3_aa: ASSPRSSGNTGELF

v_call: TRBV7-9
d_call: TRBD1
cdr3_aa: ASSFGTELTDTQY

v_call: TRBV5-4
d_call: TRBD2
cdr3_aa: ASSLGQGGLGTQY

v_call: TRBV6-1
d_call: .
cdr3_aa: ASSEGGYYYGYT

v_call: TRBV16
d_call: .
cdr3_aa: ASSPGGGEAF

v_call: TRBV27
d_call: TRBD1
cdr3_aa: ASSSTGGGGELF

v_call: TRBV6-5
d_call: .
cdr3_aa: ARRPGNEQF

v_call: TRBV27
d_call: TRBD1
cdr3_aa: ASSPTGANTEAF

v_call: TRBV7-9
d_call: TRBD2
cdr3_aa: ASSLPRGGASTDTQY

v_call: TRBV6-6
d_call: .
cdr3_aa: ASRTAGDTQY

v_call: TRBV6-5
d_call: .
cdr3_aa: ASSNQGKRNSPLH

v_call: TRBV28
d_call: .
cdr3_aa: ASSLRVGYGYT

v_call: TRBV7-9
d_call: .
cdr3_aa: ASSLEGRKPQH

v_call: TRBV7-9
d_call: .
cdr3_aa: ASSPPDRRWGYT